The present TCR beta chain was sequenced within a study of beta chain features in type 1 diabetes. In the study overall: Examination of sorted cells across all samples involved around 110 million cells.

General study points: Patients with Type 1 diabetes showed moderately but significantly shorter TCRB CDR3s in all four CD4+ subsets.

CD45RO/CCR7/CD25/CD127/CD95/CD27 separated CD4+ naive, central memory, regulatory and stem cell-like memory cells by sorting. Sequencing targeted expressed TCRB transcripts, as all isolated RNA had been reverse transcribed. This table comes from immunoSEQ multiplex PCR, and its TCRdb copy is limited to in-frame clones, with some not included. The sample lists 200,000 to 250,000 clones, around 14% occurring once. Turning to this clone: Its antigen is undetermined.

The junction had 5 bases not matched to a gene; V was cut back by 6 bases and J by 5 bases. The V gene's germline CDR1 is MDHEN and CDR2 SYDVKM. This CDR3 has 15 residues. Sequencing used naive CD4+ T cells from blood. The clonotype comes from a young man with type 1 diabetes. The chain couples TRBV28 to TRBJ2-5; 14 nucleotides line up with TRBD2. CDR3 DNA sequence: TGTGCCAGCAGACCGACTAGCGGGGGGGGTGAGACCCAGTACTTC. Protein product: CASRPTSGGGETQYF.